The rows below give T cell receptor beta chains drawn from one sample of a study of shared clonotypes between healthy human individuals. Produced via immunoSEQ multiplex PCR; TCRdb's table is partial and in-frame only. The sample records 2 million to 2.5 million clones, around 90% being singletons. The source material was naive CD4+ T cells from PBMCs. These TCRs come from a man aged 18 to 29 in good health. Some clones in this sample may be carry-over from other donors' samples. Both conserved end residues are part of each CDR3. A D gene is named only where the DNA matches it firmly. For some rows the clone size is stated as once, few or many, or as a class when expanded; others skip it.

TRBJ1-1 NA NA TRBV6-5 TGTGCCAGCAGTTACTCCAGAGGGAACACTGAAGCTTTCTTT CASSYSRGNTEAFF
TRBJ1-2 TRBD1 NA TRBV28 TGTGCCAGCAGTTCACAGGGGCCAAGGAACTATGGCTACACCTTC CASSSQGPRNYGYTF
TRBJ1-4 NA NA TRBV28 TGTGCCAGCAGACTCAGACAGGTCCGTGAAAAACTGTTTTTT CASRLRQVREKLFF
TRBJ1-1 NA once TRBV11-3 TGTGCCAGCAGCTGGCGGGGGAACACTGAAGCTTTCTTT CASSWRGNTEAFF
TRBJ2-3 TRBD1 NA TRBV19 TGTGCCAGTAGTATCAGGGGGCCGGCAGATACGCAGTATTTT CASSIRGPADTQYF
TRBJ2-1 TRBD2 NA TRBV7-2 TGTGCCAGCAGCTCCACTAGCGGAATATACAATGAGCAGTTCTTC CASSSTSGIYNEQFF
TRBJ1-3 NA once TRBV5-1 TGCGCCAGCAGCTGGGGCCCCGGGGGCCAGGGAGGAAACACCATATATTTT CASSWGPGGQGGNTIYF
TRBJ2-1 TRBD1 NA TRBV15 TGTGCCACCAGCAGGGAGGACAGGTTCTACTCCTACAATGAGCAGTTCTTC CATSREDRFYSYNEQFF
TRBJ2-7 TRBD1 NA TRBV27 TGTGCCAGCAGTCTGACAGGGGCGGGGAACGAGCAGTACTTC CASSLTGAGNEQYF
TRBJ2-3 NA NA TRBV11-2 TGTGCCAGCAGCACGGATTCAGATACGCAGTATTTT CASSTDSDTQYF
TRBJ2-3 NA NA TRBV2 TGTGCCAGCAGCAGGACGGTCACAGATACGCAGTATTTT CASSRTVTDTQYF
TRBJ1-2 NA NA TRBV6-1 TGTGCCAGCAGTATAGGGGTGCAGGGATCCTATGGCTACACCTTC CASSIGVQGSYGYTF
TRBJ1-1 NA NA TRBV5-1 TGCGCCAGCAGGGTGACCAGCTGGACCACTGAAGCTTTCTTT CASRVTSWTTEAFF
TRBJ1-3 TRBD1 NA TRBV10-3 TGTGGGACCGGGACAGGGGGCGCGGAGGGAAACACCATATATTTT CGTGTGGAEGNTIYF
TRBJ2-3 NA NA TRBV7-9 TGTGCCAGCAGCATCCATAGTGGGCTAGCGATTAGCGATACGCAGTATTTT CASSIHSGLAISDTQYF
TRBJ1-1 NA NA TRBV29-1 TGCAGCGTTGAATGGTTCTTGAACACTGAAGCTTTCTTT CSVEWFLNTEAFF
TRBJ2-2 NA NA TRBV28 TGTGCCAGCAGTTTATCACTGGGGAGCGGGGACACCGGGGGGCTGTTTTTT CASSLSLGSGDTGGLFF
TRBJ2-1 NA NA TRBV10-3 TGTGCCAGCGGCCCGGGAGCACCGAGCTCCTACAATGAGCAGTTCTTC CASGPGAPSSYNEQFF
TRBJ2-1 TRBD2 NA TRBV7-3 TGTGCCAGCAGAGAAACCGGGACTAGCGGGAGCAATGAGCAGTTCTTC CASRETGTSGSNEQFF
TRBJ1-1 NA NA TRBV7-2 TGTGCCAGCAGCTTAGACAGAATGAACACTGAAGCTTTCTTT CASSLDRMNTEAFF
TRBJ2-2 TRBD1 NA TRBV28 TGTGCCAGCAGTTACAGGGGGCGAGGCACCGGGGAGCTGTTTTTT CASSYRGRGTGELFF
TRBJ2-1 NA NA TRBV11-3 TGTGCCAGCAGTTATAGAGCGGAGGATGCGGATGAGCAGTTCTTC CASSYRAEDADEQFF
TRBJ2-7 NA once TRBV27 TGTGCCAGCAGTTTAGACCGAACCTACGAGCAGTACTTC CASSLDRTYEQYF
TRBJ2-1 TRBD2 NA TRBV7-9 TGTGCCAGCAGCCCCCCGACTAGCGGGATATACAATGAGCAGTTCTTC CASSPPTSGIYNEQFF
TRBJ2-1 TRBD2 NA TRBV10-3 TGTGCCATCAGTGAGGGTCTAGCGGGACTCAATGAGCAGTTCTTC CAISEGLAGLNEQFF
TRBJ2-5 TRBD1 NA TRBV6-6 TGTGCCAGCAGGTCAAGACAGGGTCGGGAGACCCAGTACTTC CASRSRQGRETQYF
TRBJ1-2 NA NA TRBV6-5 TGTGCCAGCAGTTACGGAGCGACTTTATATGGCTACACCTTC CASSYGATLYGYTF
TRBJ2-1 NA NA TRBV28 TGTGCCAGCAGTCCTCTACAGGGTTTTAGCGGCAATGAGCAGTTCTTC CASSPLQGFSGNEQFF